This TCR beta chain originates from a study of cytotoxic CD8 clonotypes in ibrutinib-treated CLL. This clone has only a few counts. CDR3 length: 14 residues. Germline V gives CDR1 SGHNT, CDR2 YENEEA. J gave up 5 bases and V 5 bases, and 9 bases lay outside the gene matches. Assay used: immunoSEQ multiplex PCR; TCRdb lists only in-frame clones, some missing. The repertoire holds 20,000 to 30,000 clones, with about two thirds as singletons. V and J are TRBV11-3 and TRBJ2-7, with 7 positions matching TRBD1. This TCR was recovered from a human donor with chronic lymphocytic leukemia. Material: PBMCs, obtained after 24 months of ibrutinib treatment. DNA for the CDR3: TGTGCCAGCAGCCAAGACAGGGTCGGGCACGAGCAGTACTTC. It codes for CASSQDRVGHEQYF.